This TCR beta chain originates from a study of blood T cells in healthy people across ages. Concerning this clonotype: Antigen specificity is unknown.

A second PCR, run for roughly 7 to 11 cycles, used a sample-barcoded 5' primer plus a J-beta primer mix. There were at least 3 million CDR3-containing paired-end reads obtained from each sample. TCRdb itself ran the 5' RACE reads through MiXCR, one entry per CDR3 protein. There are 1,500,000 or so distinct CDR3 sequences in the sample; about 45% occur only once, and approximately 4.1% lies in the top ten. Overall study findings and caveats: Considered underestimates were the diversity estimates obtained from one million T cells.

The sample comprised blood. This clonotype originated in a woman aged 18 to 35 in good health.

DNA of the CDR3: TGTGCCAGCAGCGTAGGACATAGGAACACCGGGGAGCTGTTTTTT. Translated: CASSVGHRNTGELFF. This sequence joins TRBV9 and TRBJ2-2; D gene ambiguous. CDR1 and CDR2 from the germline V gene are SGDLS and YYNGEE. This CDR3 is built from 15 residues. Trimming took 0 bases from V and 1 from J, leaving 7 bases between them.